These T cell receptor beta chains were read from a single sample in a study of T cells after yellow fever vaccination. TCRdb re-called the 5' RACE reads with MiXCR, one entry per CDR3 protein. Here the sample spans 50,000 to 75,000 distinct CDR3 sequences, about 6.6% being singletons. This material consisted of CD8+ T cells sorted from PBMCs, taken on the day of the first yellow fever vaccination. The receptors derive from a man aged 18 to 35 who received the YFV17D yellow fever vaccine. Each CDR3 is given with its conserved first and last residue. Fields, in order: V gene, clone size, J gene, D gene, CDR3 protein, CDR3 DNA. The D gene is left open where the match is weak. Part of the rows lack a size; the others show once, few, many or a class for expanded clones.

V: TRBV4-1; size: -; J: TRBJ1-5; D: -; CDR3: CASSQVGHQPQHF; DNA: TGCGCCAGCAGCCAAGTTGGTCATCAGCCCCAGCATTTT
V: TRBV4-3; size: few; J: TRBJ1-2; D: -; CDR3: CASSPGGDYGYTF; DNA: TGCGCCAGCAGCCCGGGCGGGGACTATGGCTACACCTTC
V: TRBV24-1; size: many; J: TRBJ2-6; D: TRBD1; CDR3: CATQGAAGANVLTF; DNA: TGTGCCACCCAGGGGGCTGCTGGGGCCAACGTCCTGACTTTC
V: TRBV27; size: -; J: TRBJ1-4; D: -; CDR3: CASSHLQGTNEKLFF; DNA: TGTGCCAGCAGCCACCTACAGGGAACTAATGAAAAACTGTTTTTT
V: TRBV6-5; size: many; J: TRBJ1-1; D: -; CDR3: CASMPGLGTEAFF; DNA: TGTGCCAGCATGCCGGGCCTGGGGACTGAAGCTTTCTTT
V: TRBV5-6; size: -; J: TRBJ2-1; D: -; CDR3: CASSLEVTVGSEQFF; DNA: TGTGCCAGCAGCTTGGAGGTGACAGTGGGTAGTGAGCAGTTCTTC
V: TRBV20-1; size: few; J: TRBJ1-5; D: -; CDR3: CSASTGMSNQPQHF; DNA: TGCAGTGCTAGTACCGGGATGAGCAATCAGCCCCAGCATTTT
V: TRBV5-1; size: -; J: TRBJ2-1; D: -; CDR3: CASSLSGAHGYNEQFF; DNA: TGCGCCAGCAGCTTGTCAGGGGCCCACGGGTACAATGAGCAGTTCTTC
V: TRBV7-6; size: few; J: TRBJ2-1; D: TRBD2; CDR3: CASSPQTSGRFNEQFF; DNA: TGTGCCAGCAGCCCTCAGACTAGCGGGAGATTCAATGAGCAGTTCTTC
V: TRBV3-1; size: few; J: TRBJ2-6; D: TRBD1; CDR3: CASSPLGQGAAGANVLTF; DNA: TGTGCCAGCAGCCCTTTGGGACAGGGGGCTGCAGGGGCCAACGTCCTGACTTTC
V: TRBV2; size: -; J: TRBJ1-6; D: -; CDR3: CASRPDSDNSPLHF; DNA: TGTGCCAGCAGGCCTGACAGTGATAATTCACCCCTCCACTTT
V: TRBV7-8; size: many; J: TRBJ2-5; D: TRBD1; CDR3: CASSQTGVQETQYF; DNA: TGTGCCAGCAGCCAGACAGGGGTTCAAGAGACCCAGTACTTC
V: TRBV29-1; size: few; J: TRBJ1-3; D: -; CDR3: CSVGPRDRGNTIYF; DNA: TGCAGCGTTGGTCCCCGGGACCGTGGAAACACCATATATTTT
V: TRBV27; size: many; J: TRBJ1-2; D: -; CDR3: CASSLSVRGINYGYTF; DNA: TGTGCCAGCAGTTTATCGGTCCGGGGGATAAACTATGGCTACACCTTC
V: TRBV7-2; size: -; J: TRBJ2-7; D: TRBD1; CDR3: CASSFNRGASYEQYF; DNA: TGTGCCAGCAGCTTCAACAGGGGCGCCTCCTACGAGCAGTACTTC
V: TRBV27; size: -; J: TRBJ1-1; D: -; CDR3: CASSLQGMNTEAFF; DNA: TGTGCCAGCAGTTTACAGGGGATGAACACTGAAGCTTTCTTT
V: TRBV7-9; size: many; J: TRBJ1-1; D: -; CDR3: CASSLRREAEAFF; DNA: TGTGCCAGCAGCTTAAGGAGGGAAGCTGAAGCTTTCTTT
V: TRBV11-2; size: many; J: TRBJ2-5; D: -; CDR3: CASSSRVDETQYF; DNA: TGTGCCAGCAGCTCCCGGGTCGATGAGACCCAGTACTTC